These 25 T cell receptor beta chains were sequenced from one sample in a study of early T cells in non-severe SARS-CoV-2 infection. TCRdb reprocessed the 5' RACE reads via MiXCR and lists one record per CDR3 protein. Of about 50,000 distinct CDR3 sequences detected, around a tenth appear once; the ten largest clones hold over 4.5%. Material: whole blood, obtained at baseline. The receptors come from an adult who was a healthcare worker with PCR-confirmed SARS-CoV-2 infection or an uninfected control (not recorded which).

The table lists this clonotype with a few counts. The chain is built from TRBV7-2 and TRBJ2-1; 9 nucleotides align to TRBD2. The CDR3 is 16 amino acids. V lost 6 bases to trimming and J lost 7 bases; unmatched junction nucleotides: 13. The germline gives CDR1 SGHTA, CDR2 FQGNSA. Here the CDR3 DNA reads TGTGCCAGCAGAGATAAACCCGGGACTAGCAGGAATGAGCAGTTCTTC. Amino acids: CASRDKPGTSRNEQFF.

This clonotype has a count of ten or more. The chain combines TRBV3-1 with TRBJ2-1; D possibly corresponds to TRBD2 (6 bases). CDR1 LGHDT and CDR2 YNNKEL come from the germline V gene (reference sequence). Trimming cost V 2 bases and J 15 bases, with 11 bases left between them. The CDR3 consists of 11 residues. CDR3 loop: CASSQQGTWFF. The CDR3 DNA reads TGTGCCAGCAGCCAACAAGGGACTTGGTTCTTC.

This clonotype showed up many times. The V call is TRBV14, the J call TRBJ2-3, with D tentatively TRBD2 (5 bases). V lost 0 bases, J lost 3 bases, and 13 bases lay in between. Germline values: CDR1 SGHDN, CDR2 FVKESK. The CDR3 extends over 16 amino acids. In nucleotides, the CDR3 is TGTGCCAGCAGCCAAGATTCGGGGTTGCGGACAGATACGCAGTATTTT. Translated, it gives CASSQDSGLRTDTQYF.

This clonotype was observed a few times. The CDR3 reads CASSPGTGGDGYTF. The CDR3 coding sequence is TGTGCCAGCAGTCCCGGGACAGGGGGCGATGGCTACACCTTC. V usage is TRBV27 and J usage is TRBJ1-2, with 12 bases matching TRBD1. V trimming: 5 bases; J trimming: 6 bases; junction bases outside the gene matches: 4. This CDR3 is built from 14 residues. Per the germline V gene, CDR1 is MNHEY and CDR2 is SMNVEV (reference sequence).

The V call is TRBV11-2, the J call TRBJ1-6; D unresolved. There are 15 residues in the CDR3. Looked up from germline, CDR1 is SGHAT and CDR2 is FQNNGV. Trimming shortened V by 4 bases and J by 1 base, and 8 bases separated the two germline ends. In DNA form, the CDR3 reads TGTGCCAGCAGCTACGGAGGATCCTATAATTCACCCCTCCACTTT. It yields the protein CASSYGGSYNSPLHF.

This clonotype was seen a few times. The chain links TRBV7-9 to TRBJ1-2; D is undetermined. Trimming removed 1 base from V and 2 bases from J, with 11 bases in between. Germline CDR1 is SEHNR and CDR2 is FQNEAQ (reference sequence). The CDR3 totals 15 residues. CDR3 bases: TGTGCCAGCAGCTTAGGATCTTCGTACAACTATGGCTACACCTTC. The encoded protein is CASSLGSSYNYGYTF.

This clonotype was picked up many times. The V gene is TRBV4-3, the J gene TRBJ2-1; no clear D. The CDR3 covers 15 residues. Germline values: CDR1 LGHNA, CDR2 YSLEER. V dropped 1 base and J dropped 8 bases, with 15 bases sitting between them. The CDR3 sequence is CASSQVGSGSDEQFF. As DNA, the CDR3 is TGCGCCAGCAGCCAAGTGGGTTCAGGATCAGATGAGCAGTTCTTC.

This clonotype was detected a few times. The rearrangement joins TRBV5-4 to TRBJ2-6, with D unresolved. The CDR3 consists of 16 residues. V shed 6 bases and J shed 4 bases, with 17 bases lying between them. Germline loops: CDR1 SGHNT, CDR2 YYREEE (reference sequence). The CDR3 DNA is TGTGCCAGCAACTTTCTTCATGGTTCGGGGGCCAACGTCCTGACTTTC. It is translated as CASNFLHGSGANVLTF.

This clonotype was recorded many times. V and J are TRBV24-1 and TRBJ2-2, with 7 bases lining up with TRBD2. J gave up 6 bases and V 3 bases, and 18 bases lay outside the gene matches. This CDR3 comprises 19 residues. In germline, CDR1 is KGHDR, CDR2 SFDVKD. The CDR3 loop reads CATSDKLGTPAGESGELFF. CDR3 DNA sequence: TGTGCCACCAGTGATAAATTAGGGACCCCCGCGGGAGAATCCGGGGAGCTGTTTTTT.

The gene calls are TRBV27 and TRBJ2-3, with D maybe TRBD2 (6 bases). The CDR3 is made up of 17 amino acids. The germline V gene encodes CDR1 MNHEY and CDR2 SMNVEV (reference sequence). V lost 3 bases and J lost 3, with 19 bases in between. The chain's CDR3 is CASSLTPAGSGTDTQYF. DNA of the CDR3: TGTGCCAGCAGTTTGACTCCTGCGGGATCGGGGACAGATACGCAGTATTTT.

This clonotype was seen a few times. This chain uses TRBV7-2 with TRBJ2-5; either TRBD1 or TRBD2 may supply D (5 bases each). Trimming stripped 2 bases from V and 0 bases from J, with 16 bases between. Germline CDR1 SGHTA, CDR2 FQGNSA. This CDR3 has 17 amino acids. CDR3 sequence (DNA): TGTGCCAGCAGCTTAAGGAGACGGGACCCTTACCAAGAGACCCAGTACTTC. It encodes CASSLRRRDPYQETQYF.

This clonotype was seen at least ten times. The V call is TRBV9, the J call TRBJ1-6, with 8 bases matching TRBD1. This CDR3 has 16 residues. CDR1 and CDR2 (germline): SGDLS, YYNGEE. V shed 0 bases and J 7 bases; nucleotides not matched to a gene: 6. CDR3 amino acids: CASSVEAGGGNSPLHF. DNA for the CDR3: TGTGCCAGCAGCGTAGAGGCAGGGGGCGGAAATTCACCCCTCCACTTT.

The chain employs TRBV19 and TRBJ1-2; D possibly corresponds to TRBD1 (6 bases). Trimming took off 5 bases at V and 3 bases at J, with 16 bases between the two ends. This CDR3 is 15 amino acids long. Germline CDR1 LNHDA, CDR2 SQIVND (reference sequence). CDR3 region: CASSADRRLYYGYTF. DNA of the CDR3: TGTGCCAGTAGTGCAGACAGGAGACTCTACTATGGCTACACCTTC. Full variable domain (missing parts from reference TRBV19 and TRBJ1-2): DGGITQSPKYLFRKEGQNVTLSCEQNLNHDAMYWYRQDPGQGLRLIYYSQIVNDFQKGDIAEGYSVSREKKESFPLTVTSAQKNPTAFYLCASSADRRLYYGYTFGSGTRLTVV.

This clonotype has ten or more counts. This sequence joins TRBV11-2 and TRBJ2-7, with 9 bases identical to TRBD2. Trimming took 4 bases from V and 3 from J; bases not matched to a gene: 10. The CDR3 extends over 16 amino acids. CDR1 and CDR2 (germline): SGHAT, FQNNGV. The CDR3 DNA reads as TGTGCCAGCAGCTGGGGAAGCAGCGGGGGGCACTACGAGCAGTACTTC. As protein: CASSWGSSGGHYEQYF.

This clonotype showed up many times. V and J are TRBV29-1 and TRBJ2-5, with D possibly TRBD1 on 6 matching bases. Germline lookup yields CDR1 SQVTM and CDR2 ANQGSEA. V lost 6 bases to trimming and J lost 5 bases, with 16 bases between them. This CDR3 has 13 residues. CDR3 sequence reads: CSVQTGRGETQYF. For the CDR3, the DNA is TGCAGCGTCCAGACAGGTAGAGGGGAGACCCAGTACTTC.

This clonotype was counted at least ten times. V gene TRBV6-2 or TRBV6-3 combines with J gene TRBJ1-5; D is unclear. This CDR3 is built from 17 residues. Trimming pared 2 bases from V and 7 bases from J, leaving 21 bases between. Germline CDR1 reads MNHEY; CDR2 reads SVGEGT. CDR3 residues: CASSYGNLRGVRQPQHF. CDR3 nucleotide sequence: TGTGCCAGCAGTTACGGCAACCTACGTGGAGTTAGACAGCCCCAGCATTTT.

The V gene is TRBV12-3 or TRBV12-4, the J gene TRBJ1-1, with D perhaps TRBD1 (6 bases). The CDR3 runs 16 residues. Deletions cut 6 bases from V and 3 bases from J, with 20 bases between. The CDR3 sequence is CASSLTQDSPYTEAFF. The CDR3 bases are TGTGCCAGCAGCCTCACGCAGGACAGCCCTTACACTGAAGCTTTCTTT.

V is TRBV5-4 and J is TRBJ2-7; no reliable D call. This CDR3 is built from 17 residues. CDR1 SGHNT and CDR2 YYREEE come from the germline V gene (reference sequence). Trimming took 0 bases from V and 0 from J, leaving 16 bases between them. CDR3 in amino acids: CASSLGITRQSSYEQYF. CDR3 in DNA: TGTGCCAGCAGCTTGGGGATTACGCGCCAGAGCTCCTACGAGCAGTACTTC. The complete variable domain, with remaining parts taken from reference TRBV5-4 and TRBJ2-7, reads ETGVTQSPTHLIKTRGQQVTLRCSSQSGHNTVSWYQQALGQGPQFIFQYYREEENGRGNFPPRFSGLQFPNYSSELNVNALELDDSALYLCASSLGITRQSSYEQYFGPGTRLTVT.

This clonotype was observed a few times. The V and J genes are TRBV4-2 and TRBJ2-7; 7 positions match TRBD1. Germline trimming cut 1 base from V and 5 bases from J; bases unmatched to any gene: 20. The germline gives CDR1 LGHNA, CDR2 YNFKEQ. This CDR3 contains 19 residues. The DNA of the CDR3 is TGTGCCAGCAGCCAAGTCGGGGAATTTCGGACAGGAAATTTGGACGAGCAGTACTTC. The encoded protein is CASSQVGEFRTGNLDEQYF.

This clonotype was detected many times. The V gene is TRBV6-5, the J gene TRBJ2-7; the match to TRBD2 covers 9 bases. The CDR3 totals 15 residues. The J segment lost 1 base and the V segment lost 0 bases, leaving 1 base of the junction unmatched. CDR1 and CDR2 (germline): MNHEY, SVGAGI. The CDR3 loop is CASSYSSGGSYEQYF. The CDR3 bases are TGTGCCAGCAGTTACTCTAGCGGGGGTTCCTACGAGCAGTACTTC.

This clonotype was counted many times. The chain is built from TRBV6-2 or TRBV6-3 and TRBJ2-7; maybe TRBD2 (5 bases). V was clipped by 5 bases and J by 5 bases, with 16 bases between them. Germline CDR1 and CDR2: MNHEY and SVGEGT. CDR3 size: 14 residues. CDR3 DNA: TGTGCCAGCAGTGGCGGGCCCATAGCAGACGAGCAGTACTTC. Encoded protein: CASSGGPIADEQYF.

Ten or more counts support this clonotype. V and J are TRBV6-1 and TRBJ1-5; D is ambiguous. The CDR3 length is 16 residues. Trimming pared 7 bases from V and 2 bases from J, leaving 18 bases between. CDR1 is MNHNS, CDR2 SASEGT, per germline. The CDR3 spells CASKGRLTAGNQPQHF. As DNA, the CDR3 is TGTGCCAGCAAAGGTCGCTTAACGGCGGGCAATCAGCCCCAGCATTTT.

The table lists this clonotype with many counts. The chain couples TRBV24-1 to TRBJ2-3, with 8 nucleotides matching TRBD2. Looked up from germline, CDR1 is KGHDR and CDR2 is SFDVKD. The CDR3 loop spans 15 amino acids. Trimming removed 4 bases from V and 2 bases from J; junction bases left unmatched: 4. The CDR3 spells CATSESGSVTDTQYF. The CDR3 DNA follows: TGTGCCACCAGTGAAAGCGGGAGCGTCACAGATACGCAGTATTTT.

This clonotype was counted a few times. The CDR3 loop reads CASSSEDRNGHEQYF. The CDR3 DNA reads as TGTGCCAGCAGTTCCGAAGACAGGAACGGGCACGAGCAGTACTTC. The chain links TRBV27 to TRBJ2-7, with a possible D match to TRBD1 (6 bases). V dropped 4 bases and J dropped 5 bases, with 18 bases sitting between them. The germline gives CDR1 MNHEY, CDR2 SMNVEV (reference sequence). This CDR3 contains 15 residues.

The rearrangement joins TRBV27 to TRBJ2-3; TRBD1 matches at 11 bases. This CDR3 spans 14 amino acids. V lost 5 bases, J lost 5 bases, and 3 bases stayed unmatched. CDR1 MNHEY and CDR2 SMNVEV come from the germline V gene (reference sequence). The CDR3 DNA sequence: TGTGCCAGCAGTGGACAGGGGGCTGGAGATACGCAGTATTTT. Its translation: CASSGQGAGDTQYF.